This T cell receptor beta chain was captured by sequencing in a study of blood T cells in healthy people across ages (dated by TCRdb to 2014 to 2015). Broadly, across the study: In model experiments, roughly one uniquely barcoded TCR beta cDNA molecule per two T cells was captured by template switching. Two additional independent replicas of 1 million unique cDNA reads from the same blood draw were analyzed for two donors (one aged 18 to 30 and one aged 80 or older). The donors were divided into four age groups: young (average around 17 years), middle-aged (roughly 40), aged (approximately 62) and long-lived (roughly 82). The study measured age-related changes in TCR beta repertoire diversity using deep sequencing normalized with unique cDNA molecular identifiers.

Results and caveats for the whole study, not just this receptor: Compared with the aged group, the long-lived group had more naive CD4+ T cells, fewer expanded clones and increased TCR diversity, a pattern suggesting age selection. The CMV infection status of donors was not known, potentially confounding age-related changes in expanded clonotypes. Estimates of total diversity based on one million sequenced T cells were regarded as lower bounds and as underestimates. There was a strong correlation between observed TCR beta diversity and the percentage of naive T cells measured by flow cytometry. As age increased, observed TCR beta diversity per million T cells dropped in a roughly linear way, and a significant reduction was already evident by age roughly 40. Since profiling was done on bulk unsorted PBMCs, naive and antigen-experienced compartments could not be conclusively compared.

To note about this clonotype: Its recognized antigen is unknown. The sample holds no much larger clone one base away, and base qualities are not on file.

Library construction relied on 5' RACE. The listed sequencing device is Illumina HiSeq 2500. The second PCR ran for roughly 6 to 11 cycles and used a J-beta primer mix along with a sample-barcoded 5' primer. Each TCR beta cDNA molecule received a unique molecular identifier from a template-switch 5' adaptor carrying 12 random nucleotides. Each sample yielded at least 3 million CDR3-containing paired-end reads. All of the RNA was converted into first-strand cDNA using the Mint cDNA synthesis kit, with a TRBC-specific oligonucleotide serving as the primer. After uracil-DNA glycosylase treatment, a first 18-cycle PCR used universal primers M1SS and BC2_uni_R on all cDNA. From the authors' description of their analysis: Normalization of each sample was performed by random selection of 1 million high-quality reads, each carrying a distinct molecular identifier. Instead of being binned into consensus sequences, reads with shared molecular identifiers were discarded. MiTCR, set to a Q25 quality threshold and the strictest error-elimination algorithm, was used for CDR3 identification, clonotype clustering and error correction. A nonparametric unseen species model with Euler transformation was used to estimate lower-bound total TCR beta diversity. The raw public reads went through TCRdb reprocessing: fastp at Q25, MiXCR clone calling, in-frame beta chains kept. Rows are combined by CDR3 protein, so each entry shows the most common genes and DNA. The authors' filters were not applied to this entry. A total of around 1,000,000 distinct CDR3 sequences appear in this sample, under 30% of them only once. About 0.72% of the sample comes from the top ten.

V sheds 2 bases and J sheds 6 bases, leaving 10 bases between their ends. The CDR3 holds 13 amino acids from the cysteine to the phenylalanine. Just the 39-base CDR3 DNA is kept, in frame starting at base 1. The donors were 40 or so Caucasian individuals from Russia, aged 6 to 90 years, who were systemically healthy. Each donor gave 8 to 10 milliliters of peripheral blood, drawn into EDTA-treated Vacutainer tubes. Ficoll-Paque density-gradient centrifugation was used to isolate PBMCs, with at least 7 million per sample. Trizol reagent was used to extract total RNA from the PBMCs, yielding at least 5 micrograms per sample. The percentages of naive CD45RAhigh/CD27high T cells were determined by flow cytometry on a PBMC aliquot from every donor. The same sample was also used in a study of T cells of mothers and their children. The second publication reports: The donors were nine systemically healthy Caucasian individuals, made up of three mothers and their six children. cDNA synthesis consumed the entire amount of extracted RNA, loaded at about 1.5 ug RNA in each 15 ul reaction. In the second PCR, the M1S primer introduced both the sample barcodes and 2-4 random nucleotides. More than 8 million TCR beta CDR3 reads were obtained from each mother, and about 3 million reads were obtained from each child. In both related and unrelated pairs, thymic selection shapes the output of TCR recombination in a similar way, with inherited differences having only a minor effect. Normalized repertoire overlap was always slightly but never significantly higher in related than unrelated mother-child pairs. No persistent microchimeric T cell clones were found, with a detection sensitivity of around 100 clones per million clonotypes. To look for features that set related mother-child pairs apart from unrelated individuals, the researchers ran deep NGS to compare the TCR beta repertoires of mothers and children. Mothers averaged about 37 +/- 4 years of age and children averaged about 10 +/- 4 years. After adapters were ligated using NEBNext reagents, the libraries underwent 100+100 nt paired-end sequencing on an Illumina HiSeq 2000. Mother and child libraries were prepared a month apart and sequenced in separate runs to prevent cross-contamination. Between roughly 500,000 and 2,300,000 distinct TCR beta clonotypes were identified per donor. Naive TCR beta clonotypes were estimated from low-frequency clonotypes matched to each donor's FACS-determined naive share, without sorting.

The receptor chain draws on TRBV12-3 or TRBV12-4 and TRBJ1-2; TRBD1 might be the D gene, on 5 matching bases. This sequence originates from a girl aged 2 to 9 in good health. Material for sequencing was blood. The CDR3 corresponds to CASSLSGTDGYTF. The base sequence is TGTGCCAGCAGTTTATCAGGGACGGATGGCTACACCTTC.